This T cell receptor (beta chain) was documented in a study of regulatory T cells in long-lasting Graves disease. Overall study: Graves' disease counted as persistent after over 5 years of antithyroid drugs with positive TSH receptor antibodies.

This clonotype was seen at least ten times. CDR3-region Arm-PCR and iRepertoire HTBI primers produced the TCR beta libraries. TCRdb processed the multiplex PCR reads anew with MiXCR; each CDR3 protein has one entry. The sample has around 400,000 distinct CDR3 sequences; about 23% are singletons. The time point was: persistent/refractory GD, antithyroid drugs over 5 years with positive TRAb. There was RNA extracted from PBMCs, and the TCR library was made from it. The germline CDR1 and CDR2 sequences are DFQATT and SNEGSKA (reference sequence). Trimming pared 0 bases from V and 7 bases from J, leaving 10 bases between. This CDR3 spans 13 amino acids.

The sequenced sample was peripheral blood mononuclear cells (PBMCs), obtained when the disease was refractory, from a patient treated with antithyroid drugs. The TCR comes from a woman aged 40 to 50 with Graves disease. The genes are TRBV20-1 and TRBJ1-5; D perhaps matches TRBD1 (5 bases). Here the CDR3 DNA reads TGCAGTGCTAGAGATCAGGGTGAACAGCCCCAGCATTTT. This translates into CSARDQGEQPQHF.